Its frequency marks the clone carrying this T cell receptor beta chain as medium-sized (0.01 to 0.1%). Each sample's input was roughly 230 ng genomic DNA, 38,000 or so genome equivalents. TRB rearrangements were amplified by touch-down multiplex PCR with mixed TRB-A/B primers. TCRdb re-analyzed the multiplex PCR reads; it lists each CDR3 protein once, without DNA. The sample's table shows about 3,900 distinct CDR3 sequences. This sample was included in a study of T cell clusters in autoimmune cytopenias. CDR1 and CDR2 from the germline V gene are MNHEY and SVGAGI. This CDR3 comprises 16 residues. This chain links TRBV6-5 with TRBJ2-2; without DNA, the TCRdb call of TRBD1 cannot be checked. This clonotype was obtained from a human donor with an autoimmune cytopenia or autoimmune hepatitis (not recorded which). Input material: peripheral blood. The CDR3 protein is CASSTPQTGGTGELFF.